This TCR beta chain stems from a study of blood T cell repertoires in COVID-19. Study as a whole: Samples of COVID-19 (acute and convalescent) were obtained from the United States, Italy and Spain. Sources were T cells, B-cell-depleted T cells, or PBMCs; the material itself was cDNA or gDNA.

Sequencing was performed with immunoSEQ multiplex PCR; in TCRdb, only in-frame clones are kept and a portion is missing. The sample includes 200,000 or so clones, roughly 85% seen only once; the top ten take roughly 3.8%. CDR1 and CDR2 from the germline V gene are KGHDR and SFDVKD. The CDR3 loop spans 12 amino acids. V lost 4 bases and J lost 10, with 10 bases in between. Enrollees, roughly 18 to 90 years old, lived in some 24 US areas. This rearrangement joins TRBV24-1 to TRBJ1-5; D gene unclear. Material: PBMCs or T cells enriched from blood (not recorded which). The sequence was obtained from a woman in her 40s with acute COVID-19. The CDR3 here is CATSDPTTPQHF. For the CDR3, the DNA is TGTGCCACCAGTGACCCGACTACTCCCCAGCATTTT.